This T cell receptor beta chain was documented in a study of T-cell reconstitution after alpha-beta-depleted transplantation in children. Study outcomes and limitations: Surviving thymic progenitors and recipient T cells were the source of high TCRbeta diversity at day 60 in some patients. Reports say that about two months after transplant, the alpha-beta T cells came out of several hundred graft clones that had expanded. Hyperexpanded clones declined; after one year, newly produced T cells mostly supplied diversity.

The TCRbeta library incorporated unique molecular identifiers. TCRdb reprocessed the PCR reads via MiXCR and lists one record per CDR3 protein. The sample includes about 250,000 distinct CDR3 sequences, roughly 25% of them seen just once. About this clonotype itself: Its cognate antigen is unknown.

This CDR3 comprises 12 residues. The V and J ends lost 5 bases and 9 bases respectively, with 14 bases between them. Germline V lookup: CDR1 SQVTM, CDR2 ANQGSEA. Sample: PBMCs, mostly from graft donor cells, taken 360 days after TCRalphabeta/CD19-depleted stem cell transplant. The V gene is TRBV29-1, the J gene TRBJ2-1, with a tentative D call TRBD2 (8 bases). This receptor was taken from a female patient aged 2-15 years who had a stem cell transplant for congenital amegakaryocytic thrombocytopenia, so the T cells may come from the graft donor. DNA for the CDR3: TGCAGCGTTCGGGAGGGGGCCGGTGAGCAGTTCTTC. It encodes CSVREGAGEQFF.